At least ten counts were recorded for the clone carrying this T cell receptor beta chain. Its matching antigen is unknown. The data stem from a study of T cell repertoires in cytomegalovirus infection. Looking at the study overall: Based on public TCR beta signatures, there were indications of CMV infection and of a matching HLA type.

Study outcomes and limitations: HLA-C-restricted CMV clonotypes gave the most frequent clonotype in two of eight donors.

V lost 3 bases and J lost 1; bases outside the gene matches: 4. Germline-derived CDR1 and CDR2 are SEHNR and FQNEAQ (reference sequence). The CDR3 is made up of 15 amino acids. TCRdb reprocessed the reads via MiXCR and lists one record per CDR3 protein. The sample lists roughly 320,000 distinct CDR3 sequences; about 8.8% were seen once. The chain uses TRBV7-9 and TRBJ2-3; 7 positions agree with TRBD2. Sequencing was done on a sample of PBMCs. The receptor's source is a human donor in good health (CMV status not recorded). Some clones in this sample may be carry-over from other donors' samples. CDR3 nucleotide sequence: TGTGCCAGCAGCTTCCAGCGGGGCGGCACAGATACGCAGTATTTT. It specifies CASSFQRGGTDTQYF.